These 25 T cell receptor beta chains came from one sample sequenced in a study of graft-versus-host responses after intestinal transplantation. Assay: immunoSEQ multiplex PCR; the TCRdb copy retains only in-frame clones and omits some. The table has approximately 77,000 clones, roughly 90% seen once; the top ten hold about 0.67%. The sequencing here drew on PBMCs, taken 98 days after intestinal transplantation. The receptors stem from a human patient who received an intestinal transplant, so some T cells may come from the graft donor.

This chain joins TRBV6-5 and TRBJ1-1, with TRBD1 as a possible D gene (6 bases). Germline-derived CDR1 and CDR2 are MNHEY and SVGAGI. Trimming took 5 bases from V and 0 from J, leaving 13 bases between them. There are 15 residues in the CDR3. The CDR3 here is CASSVPGHLNTEAFF. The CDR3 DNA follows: TGTGCCAGCAGTGTCCCGGGACACCTGAACACTGAAGCTTTCTTT.

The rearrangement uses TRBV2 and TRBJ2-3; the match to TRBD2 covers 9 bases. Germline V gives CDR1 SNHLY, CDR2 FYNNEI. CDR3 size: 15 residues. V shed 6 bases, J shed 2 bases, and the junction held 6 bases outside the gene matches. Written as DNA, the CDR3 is TGTGCCAGCAGGGAGACTAGCGGTTCCACAGATACGCAGTATTTT. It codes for CASRETSGSTDTQYF.

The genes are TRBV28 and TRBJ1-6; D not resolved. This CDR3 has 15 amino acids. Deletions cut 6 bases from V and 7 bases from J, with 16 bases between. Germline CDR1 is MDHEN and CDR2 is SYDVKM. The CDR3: CASRRSEQRNSPLHF. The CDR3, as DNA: TGTGCCAGCAGAAGGTCAGAGCAGAGGAATTCACCCCTCCACTTT.

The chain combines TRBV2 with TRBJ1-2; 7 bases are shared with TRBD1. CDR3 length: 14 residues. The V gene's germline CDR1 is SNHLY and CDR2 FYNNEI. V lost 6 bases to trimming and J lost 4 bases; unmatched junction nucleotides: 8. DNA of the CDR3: TGTGCCAGCAGAGGACAGGTCCGGGGCTATGGCTACACCTTC. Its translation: CASRGQVRGYGYTF.

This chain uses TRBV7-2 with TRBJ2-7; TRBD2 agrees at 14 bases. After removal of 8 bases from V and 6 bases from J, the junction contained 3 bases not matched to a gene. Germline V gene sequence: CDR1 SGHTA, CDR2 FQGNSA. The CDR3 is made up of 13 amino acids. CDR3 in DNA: TGTGCCAGCGGGGGACTAGCGGGAGTCGAGCAGTACTTC. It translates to CASGGLAGVEQYF. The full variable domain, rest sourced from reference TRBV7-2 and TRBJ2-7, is GAGVSQSPSNKVTEKGKDVELRCDPISGHTALYWYRQSLGQGLEFLIYFQGNSAPDKSGLPSDRFSAERTGGSVSTLTIQRTQQEDSAVYLCASGGLAGVEQYFGPGTRLTVT.

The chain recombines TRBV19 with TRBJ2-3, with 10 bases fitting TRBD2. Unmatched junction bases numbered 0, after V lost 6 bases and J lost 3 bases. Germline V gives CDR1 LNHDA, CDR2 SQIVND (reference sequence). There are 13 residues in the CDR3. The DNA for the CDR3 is TGTGCCAGTAGGACTAGCGGGACAGATACGCAGTATTTT. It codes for CASRTSGTDTQYF.

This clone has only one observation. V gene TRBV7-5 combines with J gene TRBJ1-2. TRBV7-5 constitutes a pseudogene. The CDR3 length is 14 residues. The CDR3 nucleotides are TGTGTCAGAAGTTCTCATGTGCTTTTCTATGGCTACACCTTC. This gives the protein CVRSSHVLFYGYTF.

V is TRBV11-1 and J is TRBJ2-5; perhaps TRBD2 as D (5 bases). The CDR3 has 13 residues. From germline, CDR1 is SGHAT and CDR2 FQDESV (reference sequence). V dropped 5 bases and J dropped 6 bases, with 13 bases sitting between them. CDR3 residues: CASSTTPGKTQYF. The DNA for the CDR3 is TGTGCCAGCAGCACCACGCCGGGAAAGACCCAGTACTTC. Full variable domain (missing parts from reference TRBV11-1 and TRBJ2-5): EAEVAQSPRYKITEKSQAVAFWCDPISGHATLYWYRQILGQGPELLVQFQDESVVDDSQLPKDRFSAERLKGVDSTLKIQPAELGDSAMYLCASSTTPGKTQYFGPGTRLLVL.

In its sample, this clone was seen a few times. CDR3 sequence (DNA): TGTGCCAGCACCCCCACGTGGGGAAGCTCCTACGAGCAGTACTTC. Translating gives CASTPTWGSSYEQYF. The rearrangement joins TRBV5-6 to TRBJ2-7; no firm D call. The V end lost 6 bases, the J end lost 0 bases, and 16 bases lay between the germline ends. The CDR3 runs 15 residues. The germline V gene encodes CDR1 SGHDT and CDR2 YYEEEE.

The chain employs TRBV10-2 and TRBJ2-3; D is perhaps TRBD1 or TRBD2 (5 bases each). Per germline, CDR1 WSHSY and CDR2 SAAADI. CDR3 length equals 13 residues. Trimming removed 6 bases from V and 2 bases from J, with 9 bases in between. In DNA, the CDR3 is TGCGCCAGCAGCGGGGACCTCACAGATACGCAGTATTTT. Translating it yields CASSGDLTDTQYF.

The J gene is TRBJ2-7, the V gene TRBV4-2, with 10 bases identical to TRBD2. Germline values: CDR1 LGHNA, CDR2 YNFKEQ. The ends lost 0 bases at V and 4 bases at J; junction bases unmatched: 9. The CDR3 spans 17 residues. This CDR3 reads CASSQELVLAGQYEQYF. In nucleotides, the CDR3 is TGTGCCAGCAGCCAAGAATTGGTACTAGCGGGACAATACGAGCAGTACTTC.

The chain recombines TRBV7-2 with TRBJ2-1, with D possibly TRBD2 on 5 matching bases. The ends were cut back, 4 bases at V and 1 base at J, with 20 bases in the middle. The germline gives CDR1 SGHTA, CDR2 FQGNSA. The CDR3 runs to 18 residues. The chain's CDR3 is CASSSATTRSRSYNEQFF. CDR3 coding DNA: TGTGCCAGCAGCTCAGCTACTACTAGGAGCCGGTCCTACAATGAGCAGTTCTTC.

CDR3: CASSLQGGWWFF. Here the CDR3 DNA reads TGTGCCAGCAGTCTACAGGGCGGATGGTGGTTCTTC. The chain joins TRBV6-5 to TRBJ2-1; maybe TRBD1 (6 bases). The V end lost 5 bases, the J end lost 15 bases, and 17 bases lay between the germline ends. The CDR3 runs to 12 residues. Germline V CDR1 and CDR2: MNHEY, SVGAGI.

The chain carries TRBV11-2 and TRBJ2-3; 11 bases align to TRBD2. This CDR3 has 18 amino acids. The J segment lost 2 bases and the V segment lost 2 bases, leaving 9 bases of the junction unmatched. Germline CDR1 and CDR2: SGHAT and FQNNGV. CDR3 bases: TGTGCCAGCAGCTTACCTCTCGGTAGCGGGAGGGCCACAGATACGCAGTATTTT. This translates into CASSLPLGSGRATDTQYF.

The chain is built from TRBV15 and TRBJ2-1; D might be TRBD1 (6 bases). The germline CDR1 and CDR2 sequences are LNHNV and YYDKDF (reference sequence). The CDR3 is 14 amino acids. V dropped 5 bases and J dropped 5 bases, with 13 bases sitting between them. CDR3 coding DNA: TGTGCCACCAGCGGGACAAGGGGGAACAATGAGCAGTTCTTC. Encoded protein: CATSGTRGNNEQFF.

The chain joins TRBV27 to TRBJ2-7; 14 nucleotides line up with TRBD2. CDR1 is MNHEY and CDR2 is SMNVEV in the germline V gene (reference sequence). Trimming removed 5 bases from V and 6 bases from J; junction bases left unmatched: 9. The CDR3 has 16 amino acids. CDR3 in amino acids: CASSPWTSGRRGEQYF. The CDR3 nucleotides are TGTGCCAGCAGTCCATGGACTAGCGGGAGGCGGGGCGAGCAGTACTTC.

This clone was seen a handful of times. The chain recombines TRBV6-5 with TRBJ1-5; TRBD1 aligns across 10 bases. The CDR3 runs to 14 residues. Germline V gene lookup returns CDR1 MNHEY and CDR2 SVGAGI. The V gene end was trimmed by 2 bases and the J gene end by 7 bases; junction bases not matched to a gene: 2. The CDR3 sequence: CASSYGQGGQPQHF. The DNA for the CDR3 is TGTGCCAGCAGTTACGGACAGGGGGGCCAGCCCCAGCATTTT.

The CDR3, as DNA: TGTGCCAGCAGCCCGTACCGGGACAGAACCTACAATGAGCAGTTCTTC. Amino acid sequence: CASSPYRDRTYNEQFF. The chain is built from TRBV5-8 and TRBJ2-1; 7 bases align to TRBD1. This CDR3 contains 16 residues. V shed 4 bases, J shed 2 bases, and the junction held 9 bases outside the gene matches. Germline assignment: CDR1 SGHTS and CDR2 YDEGEE.

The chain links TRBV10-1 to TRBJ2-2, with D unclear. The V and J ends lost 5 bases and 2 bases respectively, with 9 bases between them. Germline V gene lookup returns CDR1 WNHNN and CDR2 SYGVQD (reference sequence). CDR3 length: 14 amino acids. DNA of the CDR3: TGCGCCAGCAGTCATCCAGACAACACCGGGGAGCTGTTTTTT. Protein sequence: CASSHPDNTGELFF.

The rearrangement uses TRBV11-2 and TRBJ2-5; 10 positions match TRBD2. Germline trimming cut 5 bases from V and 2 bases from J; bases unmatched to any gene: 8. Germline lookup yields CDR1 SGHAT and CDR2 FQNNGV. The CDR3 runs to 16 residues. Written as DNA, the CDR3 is TGTGCCAGCAGCATCGTCGGAGCGGGGGGGCAAGAGACCCAGTACTTC. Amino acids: CASSIVGAGGQETQYF. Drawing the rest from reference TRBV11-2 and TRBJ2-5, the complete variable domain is EAGVAQSPRYKIIEKRQSVAFWCNPISGHATLYWYQQILGQGPKLLIQFQNNGVVDDSQLPKDRFSAERLKGVDSTLKIQPAKLEDSAVYLCASSIVGAGGQETQYFGPGTRLLVL.

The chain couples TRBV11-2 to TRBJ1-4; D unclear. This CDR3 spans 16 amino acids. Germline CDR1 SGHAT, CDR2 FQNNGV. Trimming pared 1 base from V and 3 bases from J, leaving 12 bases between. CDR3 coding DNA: TGTGCCAGCAGCTTAGGTGTGCGGGCGGCTAATGAAAAACTGTTTTTT. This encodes CASSLGVRAANEKLFF.

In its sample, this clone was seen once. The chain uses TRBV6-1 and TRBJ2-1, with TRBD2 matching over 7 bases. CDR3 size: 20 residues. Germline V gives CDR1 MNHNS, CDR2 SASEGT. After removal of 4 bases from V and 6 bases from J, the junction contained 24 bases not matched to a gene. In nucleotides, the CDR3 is TGTGCCAGCAGTGGAAGTCCAGGCGGGGTTTGGCGGGAGATCAGCAATGAGCAGTTCTTC. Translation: CASSGSPGGVWREISNEQFF.

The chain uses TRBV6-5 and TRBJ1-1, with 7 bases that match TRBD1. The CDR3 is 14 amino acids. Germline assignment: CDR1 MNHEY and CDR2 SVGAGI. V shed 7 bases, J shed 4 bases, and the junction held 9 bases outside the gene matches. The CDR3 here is CASTLTGRVTEAFF. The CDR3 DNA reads TGTGCCAGCACCCTGACAGGGCGAGTCACTGAAGCTTTCTTT.

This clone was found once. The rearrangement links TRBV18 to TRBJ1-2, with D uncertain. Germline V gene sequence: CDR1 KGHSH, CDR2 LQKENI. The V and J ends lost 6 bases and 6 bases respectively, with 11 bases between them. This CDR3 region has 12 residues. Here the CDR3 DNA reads TGTGCCAGCTCTCCAGGTCGCGATGGCTACACCTTC. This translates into CASSPGRDGYTF.

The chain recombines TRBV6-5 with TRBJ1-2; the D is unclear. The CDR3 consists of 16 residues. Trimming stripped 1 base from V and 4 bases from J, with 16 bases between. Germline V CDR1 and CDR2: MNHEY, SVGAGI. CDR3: CASSYLPPETIYGYTF. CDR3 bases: TGTGCCAGCAGTTACTTGCCGCCGGAAACGATCTATGGCTACACCTTC.